This T cell receptor beta chain was found in a study of cytomegalovirus exposure and HLA in healthy donors. The PCR was carried out with 60 Vbeta primers and 13 Jbeta primers. Data came from immunoSEQ multiplex PCR; TCRdb stores just in-frame clones and leaves some out. The sample comprises about 180,000 clones, over 80% of which are singletons, and around 1.4% rests with the top ten. Germline trimming cut 1 base from V and 5 bases from J; bases unmatched to any gene: 15. Germline CDR1 is KGHSH and CDR2 is LQKENI. CDR3 length equals 18 residues. The TCR sequence derives from a girl between 10 and 17 years old in good health and CMV-seropositive. Sequenced sample: PBMCs. This chain joins TRBV18 and TRBJ2-5; 8 bases are a match to TRBD2. The CDR3 DNA is TGTGCCAGCTCACCACGGCCCCGCGGGTCTAGCGGGCGCGAGACCCAGTACTTC. Translating gives CASSPRPRGSSGRETQYF.